What follows are 19 T cell receptor beta chains derived from one specimen sequenced in a study of shared clonotypes between healthy human individuals. Sequencing used immunoSEQ multiplex PCR; TCRdb keeps in-frame clones, though not all of them. The sample includes over a million clones, approximately 98% of them seen just once. The sample comprised naive CD4+ T cells sorted from blood. Subset specified: CD45RA+ positively selected. Receptors originate from a man aged 30 to 39 in good health.

V and J are TRBV2 and TRBJ2-3; a weak D match, TRBD2 (6 bases). The CDR3 contains 14 residues. V was trimmed by 6 bases and J by 2 bases, leaving 12 bases between them. Germline CDR1 SNHLY, CDR2 FYNNEI. The CDR3 DNA is TGTGCCAGCAGAGCAAGGACTAACACAGATACGCAGTATTTT. Translating gives CASRARTNTDTQYF. The full variable domain, completed using reference TRBV2 and TRBJ2-3, is EPEVTQTPSHQVTQMGQEVILRCVPISNHLYFYWYRQILGQKVEFLVSFYNNEISEKSEIFDDQFSVERPDGSNFTLKIRSTKLEDSAMYFCASRARTNTDTQYFGPGTRLTVL.

The chain employs TRBV27 and TRBJ2-1, with TRBD2 as a possible D gene (5 bases). Germline values: CDR1 MNHEY, CDR2 SMNVEV (reference sequence). The CDR3 sequence is 14 residues long. V lost 4 bases and J 5 bases, leaving 12 bases between the germline ends. The CDR3 sequence: CASSSSRRDNEQFF. In DNA form, the CDR3 reads TGTGCCAGCAGTTCTAGCAGACGGGACAATGAGCAGTTCTTC.

V gene TRBV6-5 combines with J gene TRBJ1-5; 8 bases map to TRBD1. The CDR3 contains 15 residues. The V segment lost 6 bases and the J segment 6 bases; nucleotides outside the gene matches: 10. Per germline, CDR1 MNHEY and CDR2 SVGAGI. In DNA, the CDR3 is TGTGCCAGCAGGCCCCGGGACAGGATGACTCAGCCCCAGCATTTT. Translation gives CASRPRDRMTQPQHF.

The chain couples TRBV2 to TRBJ2-7; maybe TRBD2 (5 bases). The V gene lost 7 bases and the J gene lost 6 bases, with 16 bases spanning the gap. CDR1 is SNHLY and CDR2 is FYNNEI in the germline V gene. This CDR3 contains 13 residues. In DNA, the CDR3 is TGTGCCAGCATCGGGGTGAGGGAAAGCGAGCAGTACTTC. This gives the protein CASIGVRESEQYF.

The V call is TRBV5-4, the J call TRBJ2-3; the D gene is possibly TRBD2 (5 bases). Germline V gives CDR1 SGHNT, CDR2 YYREEE (reference sequence). With 0 bases removed from V and 4 bases from J, the gap between germline ends came to 12 bases. The CDR3 runs to 15 residues. The DNA of the CDR3 is TGTGCCAGCAGCTTGGGTGAGGGCGGGTCAGATACGCAGTATTTT. Amino acid sequence: CASSLGEGGSDTQYF.

The V call is TRBV10-3, the J call TRBJ2-7; no clear D. V was cut by 0 bases and J by 7 bases, with 4 bases left in between. Germline V lookup: CDR1 ENHRY, CDR2 SYGVKD. There are 11 residues in the CDR3. Here the CDR3 reads CAISESTEQYF. Here the CDR3 DNA reads TGTGCCATCAGTGAGTCCACGGAGCAGTACTTC.

The V gene is TRBV18, the J gene TRBJ2-2; 12 nucleotides align to TRBD2. Germline CDR1 is KGHSH and CDR2 is LQKENI. This CDR3 region has 16 residues. The J segment lost 4 bases and the V segment lost 5 bases, leaving 5 bases of the junction unmatched. The CDR3 loop is CASSDGLAGITGELFF. The CDR3 DNA is TGTGCCAGCTCAGATGGACTAGCGGGGATCACCGGGGAGCTGTTTTTT.

The chain combines TRBV7-2 with TRBJ2-1, with TRBD2 matching 7 bases. After removal of 6 bases from V and 6 bases from J, the junction contained 11 bases not matched to a gene. Looked up from germline, CDR1 is SGHTA and CDR2 is FQGNSA. This CDR3 contains 15 residues. CDR3 coding DNA: TGTGCCAGCAGTTTCGACGGGGGGTGGAGCAATGAGCAGTTCTTC. This gives the protein CASSFDGGWSNEQFF.

Turning to this clone: The sample holds other DNA sequences that translate to the same CDR3. V is TRBV2 and J is TRBJ2-1; maybe TRBD1 (6 bases). V gave up 1 base and J gave up 7 bases, with 8 bases separating them. Germline V gene lookup returns CDR1 SNHLY and CDR2 FYNNEI. This CDR3 spans 13 amino acids. The CDR3 reads CASSEGRGNEQFF. DNA for the CDR3: TGTGCCAGCAGTGAAGGTAGGGGGAATGAGCAGTTCTTC.

V is TRBV6-1 and J is TRBJ2-7; TRBD1 or TRBD2 may be the D gene (5 bases each). Trimming cost V 4 bases and J 4 bases, with 11 bases left between them. The CDR3 runs to 13 residues. Germline-derived CDR1 and CDR2 are MNHNS and SASEGT. CDR3 residues: CASSGDLQYEQYF. The DNA for the CDR3 is TGTGCCAGCAGTGGGGACCTCCAGTACGAGCAGTACTTC.

This sequence joins TRBV4-1 and TRBJ1-2; D is unclear. V was clipped by 1 base and J by 0 bases, with 9 bases between them. Germline CDR1 MGHRA, CDR2 YSYEKL. This CDR3 has 15 amino acids. In DNA, the CDR3 is TGCGCCAGCAGCCAAGTAACTGTTACTAACTATGGCTACACCTTC. This translates into CASSQVTVTNYGYTF.

This clone was recorded only once. This chain connects TRBV29-1 to TRBJ2-1; 9 nucleotides match TRBD1. This CDR3 has 16 amino acids. The germline V gene has CDR1 SQVTM and CDR2 ANQGSEA. The J segment lost 9 bases and the V segment lost 1 base, leaving 13 bases of the junction unmatched. CDR3: CSVEGLTGGSSGEQFF. CDR3 DNA: TGCAGCGTTGAAGGACTTACAGGGGGCTCTAGCGGTGAGCAGTTCTTC.

V and J are TRBV9 and TRBJ2-7; tentatively, D is TRBD2 (6 bases). Per the germline V gene, CDR1 is SGDLS and CDR2 is YYNGEE. The CDR3 is made up of 16 amino acids. V was cut by 3 bases and J by 3 bases, with 19 bases left in between. The CDR3 sequence is CASSAQSGLALYEQYF. The CDR3 DNA sequence: TGTGCCAGCAGCGCGCAAAGCGGGCTAGCCCTCTACGAGCAGTACTTC.

J is TRBJ2-1 and V is TRBV12-5; D tentatively reads TRBD1 or TRBD2 (7 bases each). Per germline, CDR1 LGHNT and CDR2 FRNRAP. Trimming took off 6 bases at V and 5 bases at J, with 20 bases between the two ends. The length of the CDR3 is 16 residues. Written as DNA, the CDR3 is TGTGCTAGTGGCCACTCCCTCAGGGGGACTAACAATGAGCAGTTCTTC. Protein product: CASGHSLRGTNNEQFF.

The CDR3 loop reads CASTPRGREATNTGELFF. In DNA, the CDR3 is TGTGCCAGCACCCCCCGTGGGCGGGAGGCCACGAACACCGGGGAGCTGTTTTTT. V is TRBV21-1 and J is TRBJ2-2; whether TRBD2, the table's D call, matches the DNA was not checked. TRBV21-1 is given as a pseudogene. This CDR3 is built from 18 residues.

The chain has TRBV18 and TRBJ2-1, with 15 bases lining up with TRBD2. The V segment lost 0 bases and the J segment 7 bases; nucleotides outside the gene matches: 4. Germline V gives CDR1 KGHSH, CDR2 LQKENI. The CDR3 has 17 residues. CDR3 residues: CASSPPNGLAGGNEQFF. The CDR3 bases are TGTGCCAGCTCACCACCGAACGGACTAGCGGGAGGGAATGAGCAGTTCTTC.

The V gene is TRBV5-6, the J gene TRBJ2-5; TRBD2 aligns across 10 bases. CDR1 is SGHDT, CDR2 YYEEEE, per germline. The CDR3 is made up of 16 amino acids. J was trimmed by 3 bases and V by 2 bases; bases with no gene match: 7. The CDR3 spells CASSFPSGSGEETQYF. The DNA for the CDR3 is TGTGCCAGCAGCTTCCCTAGCGGGAGTGGGGAAGAGACCCAGTACTTC.

The chain links TRBV10-3 to TRBJ2-1, with 8 bases fitting TRBD2. The CDR3 extends over 15 amino acids. V lost 5 bases and J lost 4; bases outside the gene matches: 7. Germline assignment: CDR1 ENHRY and CDR2 SYGVKD. The CDR3 nucleotides read TGTGCCATCAGTAACTCGGGACTAGATTACAATGAGCAGTTCTTC. The encoded protein is CAISNSGLDYNEQFF.

The J gene is TRBJ2-3, the V gene TRBV5-1, with D tentatively TRBD2 (6 bases). The germline V gene encodes CDR1 SGHRS and CDR2 YFSETQ. The CDR3 extends over 17 amino acids. V lost 4 bases to trimming and J lost 0 bases, with 18 bases between them. The CDR3 DNA follows: TGCGCCAGCAGCCTTTTTAGCGGCCTCTCTAGCACAGATACGCAGTATTTT. Encoded protein: CASSLFSGLSSTDTQYF. Full variable domain (remainder filled in from reference TRBV5-1 and TRBJ2-3): KAGVTQTPRYLIKTRGQQVTLSCSPISGHRSVSWYQQTPGQGLQFLFEYFSETQRNKGNFPGRFSGRQFSNSRSEMNVSTLELGDSALYLCASSLFSGLSSTDTQYFGPGTRLTVL.